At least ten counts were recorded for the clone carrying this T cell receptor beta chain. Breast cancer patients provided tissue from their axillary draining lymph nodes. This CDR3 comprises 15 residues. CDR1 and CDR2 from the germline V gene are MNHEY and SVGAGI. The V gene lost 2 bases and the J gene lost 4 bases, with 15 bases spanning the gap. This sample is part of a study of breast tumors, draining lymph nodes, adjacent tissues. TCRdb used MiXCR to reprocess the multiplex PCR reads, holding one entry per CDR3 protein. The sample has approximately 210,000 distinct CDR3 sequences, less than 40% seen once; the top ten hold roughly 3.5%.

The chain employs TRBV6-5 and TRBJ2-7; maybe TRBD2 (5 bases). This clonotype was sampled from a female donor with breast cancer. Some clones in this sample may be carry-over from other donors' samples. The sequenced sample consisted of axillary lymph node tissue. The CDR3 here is CASSYTAERDYEQYF. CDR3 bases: TGTGCCAGCAGTTACACGGCGGAGAGGGATTACGAGCAGTACTTC.